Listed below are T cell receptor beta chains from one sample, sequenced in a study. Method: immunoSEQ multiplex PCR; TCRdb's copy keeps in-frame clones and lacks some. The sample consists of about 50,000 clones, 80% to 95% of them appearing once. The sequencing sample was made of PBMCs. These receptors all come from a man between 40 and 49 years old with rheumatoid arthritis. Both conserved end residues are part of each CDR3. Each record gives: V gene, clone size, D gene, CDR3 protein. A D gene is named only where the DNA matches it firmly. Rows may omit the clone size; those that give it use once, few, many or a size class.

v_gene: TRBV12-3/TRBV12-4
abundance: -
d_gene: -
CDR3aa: CASSPRPFYEQYF

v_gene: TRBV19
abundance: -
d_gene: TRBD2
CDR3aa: CASSLAGLYNEQFF

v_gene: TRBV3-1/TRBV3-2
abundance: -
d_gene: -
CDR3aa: CASRPTGPSYNSPLHF

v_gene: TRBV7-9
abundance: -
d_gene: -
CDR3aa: CASRSEAGGNTEAFF

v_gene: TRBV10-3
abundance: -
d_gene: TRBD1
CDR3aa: CAISESDRGLGQYF

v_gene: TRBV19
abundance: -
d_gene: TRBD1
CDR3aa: CASSRVFDGTVPTVAKNIQYF

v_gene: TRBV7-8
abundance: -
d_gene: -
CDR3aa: CASSLDDLYGYTF

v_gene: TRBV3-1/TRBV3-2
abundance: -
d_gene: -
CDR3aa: CASSQVVGGNTEAFF

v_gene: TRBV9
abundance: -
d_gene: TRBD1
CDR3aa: CASKGTGAGNSPLHF

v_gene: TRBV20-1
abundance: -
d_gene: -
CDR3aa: CSASTLTSPKISSYEQYF

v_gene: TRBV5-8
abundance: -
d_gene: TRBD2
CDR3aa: CASSTGTSGREETQYF

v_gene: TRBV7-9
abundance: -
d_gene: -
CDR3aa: CASSSYQETQYF

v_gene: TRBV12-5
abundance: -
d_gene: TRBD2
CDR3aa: CASGLVASGGSSYNEQFF

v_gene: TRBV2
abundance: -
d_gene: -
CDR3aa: CASSEGHNYEQYF

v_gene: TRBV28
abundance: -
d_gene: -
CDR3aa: CASSLWANNYEQYF

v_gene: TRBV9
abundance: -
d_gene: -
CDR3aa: CASRPRDGRWDEQFF

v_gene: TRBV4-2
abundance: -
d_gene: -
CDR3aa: CASSPQVAVQTGELFF

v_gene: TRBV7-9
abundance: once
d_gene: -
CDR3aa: CASSSRGGEQYF

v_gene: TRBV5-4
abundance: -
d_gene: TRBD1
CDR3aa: CASSLDRDNTPLHF

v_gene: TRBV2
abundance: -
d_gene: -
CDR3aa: CASRDDSPSYGYTF

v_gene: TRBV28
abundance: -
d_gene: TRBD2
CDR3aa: CASSLSGRASYEQYF

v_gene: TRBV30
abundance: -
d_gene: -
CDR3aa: CAWNTGPGDTEAFF

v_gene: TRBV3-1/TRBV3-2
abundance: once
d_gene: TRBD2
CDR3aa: CASRLGGGDGELFF

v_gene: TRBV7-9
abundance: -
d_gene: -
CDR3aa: CASSLEGNGNSPLHF

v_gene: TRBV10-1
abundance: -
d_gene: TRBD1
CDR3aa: CASSRDRAADTQYF

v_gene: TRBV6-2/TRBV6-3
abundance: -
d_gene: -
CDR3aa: CASSYSRTLTYEQYF

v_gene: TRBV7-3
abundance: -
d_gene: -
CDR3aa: CASSLTGGSSPLHF

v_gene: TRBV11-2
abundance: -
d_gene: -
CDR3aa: CASSLGGPSSYEQYF

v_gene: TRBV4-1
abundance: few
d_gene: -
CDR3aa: CASSQDSANNSPLHF

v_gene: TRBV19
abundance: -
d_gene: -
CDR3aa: CASSIDQGGANEQFF

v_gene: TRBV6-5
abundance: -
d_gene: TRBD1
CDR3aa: CASRAGQGAGEQYF

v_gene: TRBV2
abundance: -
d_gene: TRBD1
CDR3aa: CASSNDRGRHNEQFF

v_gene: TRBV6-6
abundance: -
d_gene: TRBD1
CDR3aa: CASSYRDRSNQPQHF

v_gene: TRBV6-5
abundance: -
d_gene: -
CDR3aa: CASSLRAGGGYTF

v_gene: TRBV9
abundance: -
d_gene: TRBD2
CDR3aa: CASSVESLAGIERQFF

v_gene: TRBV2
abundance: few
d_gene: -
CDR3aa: CASSGKIYGYTF

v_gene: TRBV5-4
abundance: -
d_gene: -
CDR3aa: CASSLGGPNYGYTF

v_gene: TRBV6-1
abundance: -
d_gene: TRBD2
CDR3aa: CASSEAGGLAGGEQFF

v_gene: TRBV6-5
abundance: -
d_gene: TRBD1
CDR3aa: CASSLDRGSYEQYF

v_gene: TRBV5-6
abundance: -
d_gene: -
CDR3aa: CASSPTGFYEQYF

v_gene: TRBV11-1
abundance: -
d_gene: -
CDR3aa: CASSSTTGLSGELFF

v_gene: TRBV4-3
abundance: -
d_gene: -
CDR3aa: CASSHVQGGGPYEQYF